This entry lists 3 T cell receptor beta chains sequenced from one sample in a study of cytomegalovirus exposure and HLA in healthy donors. PCR employed 60 Vbeta and 13 Jbeta primers. Measured with immunoSEQ multiplex PCR; TCRdb has only the in-frame clones, and not every one. The table lists over 65,000 clones, around two thirds of them singletons, with 6.5% to 7.5% in the top ten. Sequenced sample: PBMCs. The receptor set was obtained from a woman between 50 and 59 years old in good health and CMV-seropositive.

This rearrangement joins TRBV7-2 to TRBJ2-7; 8 bases line up with TRBD1. CDR3 size: 17 residues. The germline V gene has CDR1 SGHTA and CDR2 FQGNSA. Unmatched junction bases numbered 11, after V lost 4 bases and J lost 0 bases. This chain's CDR3 is CASSYDIRGPSSYEQYF. The CDR3 DNA sequence: TGTGCCAGCAGCTACGACATCAGGGGGCCCAGCTCCTACGAGCAGTACTTC.

This chain links TRBV18 with TRBJ2-5; TRBD1 matches 10 bases. The V gene end was trimmed by 4 bases and the J gene end by 0 bases; junction bases not matched to a gene: 5. Germline CDR1 is KGHSH and CDR2 is LQKENI. The CDR3 runs 16 residues. CDR3 in DNA: TGTGCCAGCTCACAGATGGGACAGGGGTACCAAGAGACCCAGTACTTC. Translating gives CASSQMGQGYQETQYF.

This clone was detected only once. This chain links TRBV27 with TRBJ1-6; 7 positions agree with TRBD1. From germline, CDR1 is MNHEY and CDR2 SMNVEV (reference sequence). The length of the CDR3 is 13 residues. With 6 bases clipped from V and 8 bases from J, the junction kept 4 bases outside the gene matches. This CDR3 reads CASSWDRDSPLHF. DNA for the CDR3: TGTGCCAGCAGCTGGGACAGAGATTCACCCCTCCACTTT.